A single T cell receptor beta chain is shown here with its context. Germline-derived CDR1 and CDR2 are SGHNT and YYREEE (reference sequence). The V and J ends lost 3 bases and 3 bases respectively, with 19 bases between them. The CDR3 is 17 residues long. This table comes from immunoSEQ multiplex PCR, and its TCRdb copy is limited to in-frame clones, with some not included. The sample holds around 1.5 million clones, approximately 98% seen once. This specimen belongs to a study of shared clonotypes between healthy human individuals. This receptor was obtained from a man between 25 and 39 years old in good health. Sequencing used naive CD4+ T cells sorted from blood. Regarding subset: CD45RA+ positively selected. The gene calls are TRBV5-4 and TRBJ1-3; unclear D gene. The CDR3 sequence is CASSSTLPEAGGNTIYF. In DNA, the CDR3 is TGTGCCAGCAGCTCTACCCTCCCCGAGGCCGGTGGAAACACCATATATTTT.